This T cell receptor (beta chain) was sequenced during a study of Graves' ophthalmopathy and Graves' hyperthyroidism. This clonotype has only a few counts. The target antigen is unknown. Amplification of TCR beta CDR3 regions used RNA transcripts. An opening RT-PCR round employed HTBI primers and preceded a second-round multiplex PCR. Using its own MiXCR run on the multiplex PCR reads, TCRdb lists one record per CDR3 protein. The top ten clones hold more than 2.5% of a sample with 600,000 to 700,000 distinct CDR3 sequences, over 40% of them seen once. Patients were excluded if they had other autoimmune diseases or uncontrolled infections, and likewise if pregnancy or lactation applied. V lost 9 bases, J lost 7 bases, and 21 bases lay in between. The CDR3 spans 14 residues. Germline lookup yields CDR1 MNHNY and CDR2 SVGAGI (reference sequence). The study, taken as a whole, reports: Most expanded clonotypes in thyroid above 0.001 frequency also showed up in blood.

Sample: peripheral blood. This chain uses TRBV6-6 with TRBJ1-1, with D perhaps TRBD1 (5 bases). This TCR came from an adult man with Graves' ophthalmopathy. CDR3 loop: CASISALDSDEAFF. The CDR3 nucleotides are TGTGCCAGTATTTCCGCCTTAGACAGTGATGAAGCTTTCTTT.